The 9 T cell receptor beta chains presented below share a single source sample, sequenced in a study of OX40 agonist ivuxolimab in advanced cancers. TCRdb keeps only in-frame clones here, not all; method: immunoSEQ multiplex PCR. The table has under 65,000 clones, 75% to 90% seen once. The source was CD4+ or CD8+ T cells sorted from blood, collected in a trial of the OX40 agonist ivuxolimab. The source is an adult with an advanced solid tumor such as melanoma, head and neck, liver or kidney cancer.

This chain links TRBV5-1 with TRBJ1-2, with D uncertain. The V end lost 4 bases, the J end lost 5 bases, and 12 bases lay between the germline ends. The CDR3 is 13 residues long. The germline CDR1 and CDR2 sequences are SGHRS and YFSETQ. DNA of the CDR3: TGCGCCAGCAGCCCTCAATCAGAATATGGCTACACCTTC. It is translated as CASSPQSEYGYTF.

This chain uses TRBV6-6 with TRBJ1-1; 9 positions match TRBD1. This CDR3 region has 16 residues. The V gene end was trimmed by 2 bases and the J gene end by 2 bases; junction bases not matched to a gene: 6. The germline CDR1 and CDR2 sequences are MNHNY and SVGAGI (reference sequence). The CDR3 DNA reads TGTGCCAGCAGTTACGAGACAGGGGGTAAAAACACTGAAGCTTTCTTT. Encoded protein: CASSYETGGKNTEAFF.

The chain is built from TRBV10-3 and TRBJ2-5; tentatively, D is TRBD1 (5 bases). The germline V gene encodes CDR1 ENHRY and CDR2 SYGVKD. V lost 2 bases and J lost 6, with 16 bases in between. The CDR3 runs to 15 residues. The CDR3 bases are TGTGCCATCAGTGAGGATATCGCAGGGATGAAGACCCAGTACTTC. Translation: CAISEDIAGMKTQYF.

This chain connects TRBV5-8 to TRBJ1-1; maybe TRBD1 (6 bases). The CDR3 is 14 residues long. Per germline, CDR1 SGHTS and CDR2 YDEGEE. The V gene lost 2 bases and the J gene lost 1 base, with 9 bases spanning the gap. CDR3 in DNA: TGTGCCAGCAGCTTTCGCAGGGGGAACACTGAAGCTTTCTTT. Its translation: CASSFRRGNTEAFF.

The chain is built from TRBV28 and TRBJ1-1; D not certain. Germline loops: CDR1 MDHEN, CDR2 SYDVKM. The CDR3 totals 12 residues. Trimming took off 5 bases at V and 4 bases at J, with 8 bases between the two ends. The DNA for the CDR3 is TGTGCCAGCAGTGCCCGTCCCACTGAAGCTTTCTTT. Translated: CASSARPTEAFF.

The rearrangement links TRBV28 to TRBJ2-5, with 7 bases identical to TRBD1. The better agreement between TRBJ2-7 and the DNA end casts doubt on the J call. Germline CDR1 and CDR2: MDHEN and SYDVKM. The CDR3 sequence is 15 residues long. The CDR3 nucleotides are TGTGCCAGCAGCTCTGGACAGGCCCTCTTTTACGAGCAGTACTTC. This gives the protein CASSSGQALFYEQYF.

CDR3 DNA: TGTGCCAGCAGCCTGACACGGGCAGATACGCAGTATTTT. Amino acids: CASSLTRADTQYF. This chain links TRBV13 with TRBJ2-3; D is ambiguous. V dropped 5 bases and J dropped 4 bases, with 10 bases sitting between them. The length of the CDR3 is 13 residues. Germline V CDR1 and CDR2: PRHDT, FYEKMQ (reference sequence).

The chain joins TRBV7-9 to TRBJ1-1; D ambiguous. This CDR3 is 14 amino acids long. V lost 2 bases and J 0 bases, leaving 7 bases between the germline ends. Germline CDR1 reads SEHNR; CDR2 reads FQNEAQ (reference sequence). The CDR3 DNA reads as TGTGCCAGCAGCTTACTAAATTTGAACACTGAAGCTTTCTTT. This codes for CASSLLNLNTEAFF.

The chain links TRBV4-2 to TRBJ2-7; the D call may be TRBD1 or TRBD2 (6 bases each). The CDR3 extends over 14 amino acids. V was clipped by 0 bases and J by 4 bases, with 10 bases between them. Germline CDR1 reads LGHNA; CDR2 reads YNFKEQ. This CDR3 reads CASSQDGGRYEQYF. Written as DNA, the CDR3 is TGTGCCAGCAGCCAAGACGGGGGCAGGTACGAGCAGTACTTC.